Listed below are T cell receptor beta chains from one sample, sequenced in a study of cytomegalovirus exposure and HLA in healthy donors. Measured with immunoSEQ multiplex PCR; TCRdb has only the in-frame clones, and not every one. The table has tens of thousands of clones, under 95% seen once. Sequencing used PBMCs. These receptors came from a woman aged 30 to 39 in good health and CMV-seronegative. Each CDR3 is given with its conserved first and last residue. D genes are given only for firm matches. The listing skips clone size in some rows; elsewhere it reads once, few, many or a size class.

clone size	V gene	J gene	D gene	CDR3 DNA	CDR3 protein
.	TRBV5-1	TRBJ2-5	TRBD2	TGCGCCAGCATGCCCCTAGCGGGGGGACACCAAGAGACCCAGTACTTC	CASMPLAGGHQETQYF
.	TRBV19	TRBJ2-7	.	TGTGCCAATAGTAAACCCCAGGGGTCCGGGTCCTACGAGCAGTACTTC	CANSKPQGSGSYEQYF
.	TRBV30	TRBJ2-2	TRBD2	TGTGCCTGGCGCCCCTTTGGGCTAGCGGGAGGGGCCACCGGGGAGCTGTTTTTT	CAWRPFGLAGGATGELFF
.	TRBV30	TRBJ1-2	TRBD1	TGTGCCTGGAGTCAGAGAGGGGGCACCTATGGCTACACCTTC	CAWSQRGGTYGYTF
.	TRBV30	TRBJ2-7	.	TGTGCCTGGTCCGGGACACCCATCCACGAGCAGTACTTC	CAWSGTPIHEQYF
.	TRBV14	TRBJ1-2	.	TGTGCCAGCAGCCAGACCAGGGTTTATGGCTACACCTTC	CASSQTRVYGYTF
once	TRBV5-1	TRBJ1-2	.	TGCGCCAGCAGCTCTTTTACAGCTAACTATGGCTACACCTTC	CASSSFTANYGYTF
.	TRBV9	TRBJ2-3	.	TGTGCCAGCAGCGTAGGAGGGCGGAGCACAGATACGCAGTATTTT	CASSVGGRSTDTQYF
.	TRBV5-1	TRBJ2-7	TRBD2	TGCGCCAGCAGCTTGCGGGGGGGAAGCCACGAGCAGTACTTC	CASSLRGGSHEQYF
.	TRBV2	TRBJ1-4	.	TGTGCCAGCAGATCACCCGGGGCAACTAATGAAAAACTGTTTTTT	CASRSPGATNEKLFF
.	TRBV28	TRBJ2-7	TRBD1	TGTGCCAGCAGTGTGACAGGGATGGTAAACTACGAGCAGTACTTC	CASSVTGMVNYEQYF
.	TRBV6-6	TRBJ2-2	TRBD1	TGTGCCAGCAGACAAACCGGGACAGGGACGGCCGGGGAGCTGTTTTTT	CASRQTGTGTAGELFF
.	TRBV7-3	TRBJ2-3	TRBD2	TGTGCCAGCAGCCCACCTGCAGCGGGGGACACAGATACGCAGTATTTT	CASSPPAAGDTDTQYF
.	TRBV5-1	TRBJ1-1	.	TGCGCCAGCAGCTCTGGCCGGACAGTGAACACTGAAGCTTTCTTT	CASSSGRTVNTEAFF
.	TRBV7-2	TRBJ2-3	TRBD2	TGTGCCAGCAGCCCCTTAGCGGGGGCCCCAGATACGCAGTATTTT	CASSPLAGAPDTQYF
.	TRBV18	TRBJ2-4	.	TGTGCCAGCGGAGGACAGGAGGGTACCGCCGCCAAAAACATTCAGTACTTC	CASGGQEGTAAKNIQYF
.	TRBV6-5	TRBJ1-3	.	TGTGCCAGCAGTGATACCCAGGGCAACACCATATATTTT	CASSDTQGNTIYF
.	TRBV5-5	TRBJ2-7	.	TGTGCCAGCAGCTTTACCTACGAGCAGTACTTC	CASSFTYEQYF
.	TRBV5-1	TRBJ2-1	.	TGCGCCAGCAGCAAAGGGGCGTCCTACAATGAGCAGTTCTTC	CASSKGASYNEQFF
.	TRBV28	TRBJ1-1	TRBD1	TGTGCCAGCAGTTTTACAGGGGACACTGAAGCTTTCTTT	CASSFTGDTEAFF
.	TRBV4-1	TRBJ2-1	.	TGCGCCAGCAGCCTCCTGGGGAGCTCCTACAATGAGCAGTTCTTC	CASSLLGSSYNEQFF
.	TRBV6-1	TRBJ2-7	TRBD2	TGTGCCAGCACAGCTAGCGGGAGGCTCGAGCAGTACTTC	CASTASGRLEQYF
.	TRBV5-1	TRBJ2-5	TRBD1	TGCGCCAGCAGCTTAACAGGGGGCCAAGAGACCCAGTACTTC	CASSLTGGQETQYF
.	TRBV5-1	TRBJ1-2	TRBD1	TGCGCCAGCAGCTTGGGACAGGGACAGTCGGGTGGCTACACCTTC	CASSLGQGQSGGYTF
.	TRBV10-3	TRBJ2-3	TRBD2	TGTGCCATCAGCGGGACTAGCGGGAGGGCTGCGGATACGCAGTATTTT	CAISGTSGRAADTQYF
.	TRBV19	TRBJ1-4	.	TGTGCCAGTAGTAGGAGTCGGGATCCGCTTACTGAAAAACTGTTTTTT	CASSRSRDPLTEKLFF
.	TRBV7-9	TRBJ1-1	TRBD1	TGTGCCAGCAGCTTAACTTGGACAGGGGTCCACACTGAAGCTTTCTTT	CASSLTWTGVHTEAFF
.	TRBV4-3	TRBJ2-3	TRBD2	TGCGCCAGCAGCCAAGATCTGAGCGGGGGGGCCGGAGATACGCAGTATTTT	CASSQDLSGGAGDTQYF
.	TRBV28	TRBJ2-7	.	TGTGCCAGCAGTTTGCCCAGGGCGAGCTCCTACGAGCAGTACTTC	CASSLPRASSYEQYF
.	TRBV7-8	TRBJ2-1	TRBD2	TGTGCCAGCAGCTTACTCCCTAGCGGGGGAGGGAGTGAGCAGTTCTTC	CASSLLPSGGGSEQFF